This T cell receptor beta chain was identified during a study of metastatic and nonmetastatic thyroid tumors. Study in general: Repertoire comparison spanned blood and tumor or nodule tissue of malignant and benign thyroid patients.

No treatment had been given to any patient before thyroid surgery. Under the authors' procedure: A papillary thyroid cancer distant-metastasis classifier was built from CDR3 differences across clinicopathological groups. From the PCR reads, TCRdb re-called clones with MiXCR. Clone size and V and J calls follow TCRdb, not the original study. This table has 35,000 or so clones, roughly a sixth appearing once. This CDR3 is built from 18 residues. With 3 bases clipped from V and 3 bases from J, the junction kept 11 bases outside the gene matches. CDR1 LNHDA and CDR2 SQIVND come from the germline V gene (reference sequence). Regarding the study as a whole: In both blood and tumor samples, TCR beta diversity was reported significantly higher for malignant than benign nodules.

This clone showed up many times. Its cognate antigen is unknown. The receptor comes from a male donor with papillary thyroid cancer or a benign thyroid nodule (not recorded which). Some clones in this sample may be carry-over from other donors' samples. V is TRBV19 and J is TRBJ2-7, with 13 bases that match TRBD2. Sequenced input: blood. Here the CDR3 reads CASSIFLIGLAGDYEQYF. CDR3 nucleotides: TGTGCCAGTAGTATTTTTTTAATTGGACTAGCGGGAGACTACGAGCAGTACTTC.